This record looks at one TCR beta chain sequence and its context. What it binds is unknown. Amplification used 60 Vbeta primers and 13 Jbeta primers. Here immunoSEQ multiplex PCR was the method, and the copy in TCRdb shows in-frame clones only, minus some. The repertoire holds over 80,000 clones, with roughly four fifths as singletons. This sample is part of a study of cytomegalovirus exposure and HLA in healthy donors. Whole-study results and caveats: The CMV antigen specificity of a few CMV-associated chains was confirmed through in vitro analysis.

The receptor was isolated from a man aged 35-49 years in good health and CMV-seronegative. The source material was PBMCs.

Here the CDR3 reads CASSYAGMGYGYTF. The CDR3, as DNA: TGTGCCAGCAGTTACGCGGGAATGGGTTATGGCTACACCTTC. The chain uses TRBV6-5 and TRBJ1-2; D is ambiguous. Per the germline V gene, CDR1 is MNHEY and CDR2 is SVGAGI. Trimming removed 2 bases at V and 5 bases at J, with 12 bases between. The CDR3 is made up of 14 amino acids.